This passage covers 19 T cell receptor beta chains from one sample sequenced in a study of T cells after yellow fever vaccination. Using its own MiXCR run on the 5' RACE reads, TCRdb lists one record per CDR3 protein. The table includes nearly 350,000 distinct CDR3 sequences, roughly 8% detected once. The source material was PBMCs, sampled around 45 days after the first yellow fever vaccination. Source of these receptors: a man aged 18 to 30 who received the YFV17D yellow fever vaccine.

The V call is TRBV7-2, the J call TRBJ2-2; D not resolved. The CDR3 covers 14 residues. The germline CDR1 and CDR2 sequences are SGHTA and FQGNSA. Deletions cut 5 bases from V and 5 bases from J, with 12 bases between. The CDR3 nucleotides read TGTGCCAGCAGCGGAGCATTTATTACCGGGGAGCTGTTTTTT. This gives the protein CASSGAFITGELFF.

In this sample, this clonotype turned up once. The genes are TRBV10-3 and TRBJ2-3; either TRBD1 or TRBD2 may supply D (5 bases each). The CDR3 covers 14 residues. Germline V gene data show CDR1 as ENHRY and CDR2 as SYGVKD. Trimming took 7 bases from V and 9 from J, leaving 20 bases between them. The CDR3 reads CAIKGRGTLGTQYF. CDR3 sequence (DNA): TGTGCCATCAAGGGCAGAGGGACCCTGGGAACGCAGTATTTT.

The sample holds many counts of this clonotype. This chain joins TRBV6-5 and TRBJ1-1; TRBD1 aligns across 7 bases. CDR3 length equals 16 residues. With 4 bases clipped from V and 1 base from J, the junction kept 9 bases outside the gene matches. Germline-derived CDR1 and CDR2 are MNHEY and SVGAGI. The CDR3: CASSLLQGRGNTEAFF. The CDR3 DNA reads as TGTGCCAGCAGTTTGTTACAGGGGAGGGGGAACACTGAAGCTTTCTTT.

The chain carries TRBV29-1 and TRBJ2-1; D might be TRBD1 (5 bases). The germline V and J ends were trimmed by 4 bases and 9 bases, with 7 bases remaining between them. Germline CDR1 is SQVTM and CDR2 is ANQGSEA. CDR3 length: 10 amino acids. The CDR3 DNA sequence: TGCAGCGTTGTACAGGTTGAGCAGTTCTTC. Its translation is CSVVQVEQFF.

The gene calls are TRBV2 and TRBJ2-5; D is ambiguous. Per germline, CDR1 SNHLY and CDR2 FYNNEI. This CDR3 contains 13 residues. V was clipped by 3 bases and J by 4 bases, with 9 bases between them. CDR3 sequence reads: CASSEGSVETQYF. CDR3 sequence (DNA): TGTGCCAGCAGTGAGGGGTCGGTAGAGACCCAGTACTTC.

This chain joins TRBV6-1 and TRBJ1-5, with D possibly matching TRBD1 (5 bases). Germline V lookup: CDR1 MNHNS, CDR2 SASEGT. The V end lost 0 bases, the J end lost 4 bases, and 13 bases lay between the germline ends. This CDR3 has 16 residues. In DNA form, the CDR3 reads TGTGCCAGCAGTGAAGCTTGGGGGTCCTCGAATCAGCCCCAGCATTTT. Protein sequence: CASSEAWGSSNQPQHF.

V gene TRBV6-5 combines with J gene TRBJ1-2; D is undetermined. Germline CDR1 MNHEY, CDR2 SVGAGI. The CDR3 extends over 14 amino acids. The V end lost 0 bases, the J end lost 3 bases, and 8 bases lay between the germline ends. This chain's CDR3 is CASSYSYRDYGYTF. CDR3 DNA: TGTGCCAGCAGTTACTCATACCGGGACTATGGCTACACCTTC.

This clonotype appeared a few times. The chain is built from TRBV5-1 and TRBJ1-2; no reliable D call. CDR1 and CDR2 (germline): SGHRS, YFSETQ. Trimming removed 3 bases at V and 2 bases at J, with 11 bases between. There are 14 residues in the CDR3. CDR3 DNA: TGCGCCAGCAGCTGGGAAACGGTCAACTATGGCTACACCTTC. Its translation is CASSWETVNYGYTF.

The rearrangement joins TRBV19 to TRBJ1-5; D possibly corresponds to TRBD1 (5 bases). This CDR3 is 13 amino acids long. Germline V gene data show CDR1 as LNHDA and CDR2 as SQIVND (reference sequence). V shed 7 bases and J shed 4 bases, with 11 bases lying between them. CDR3 amino acids: CASTRDHNQPQHF. The CDR3 coding sequence is TGTGCCAGTACTCGGGACCATAATCAGCCCCAGCATTTT.

This clonotype was picked up many times. CDR3 coding DNA: TGTGCCAGCAGCCAAGATGAAGGCAGGGGTTCGAACACTGAAGCTTTCTTT. Amino acid sequence: CASSQDEGRGSNTEAFF. This chain connects TRBV3-1 to TRBJ1-1; D possibly corresponds to TRBD1 (6 bases). V lost 0 bases, J lost 1 base, and 15 bases lay in between. The germline gives CDR1 LGHDT, CDR2 YNNKEL (reference sequence). The CDR3 loop spans 17 amino acids.

This clonotype has only a few counts. This chain joins TRBV5-1 and TRBJ2-5; D ambiguous. Germline V lookup: CDR1 SGHRS, CDR2 YFSETQ. Between the trimmed V and J ends, which lost 0 bases and 2 bases, there was a span of 8 bases. This CDR3 spans 14 amino acids. CDR3 residues: CASSLVLGQETQYF. For the CDR3, the DNA is TGCGCCAGCAGCTTGGTACTGGGGCAAGAGACCCAGTACTTC. Full variable domain (remainder filled in from reference TRBV5-1 and TRBJ2-5): KAGVTQTPRYLIKTRGQQVTLSCSPISGHRSVSWYQQTPGQGLQFLFEYFSETQRNKGNFPGRFSGRQFSNSRSEMNVSTLELGDSALYLCASSLVLGQETQYFGPGTRLLVL.

This clonotype was detected only a few times. This sequence joins TRBV15 and TRBJ2-5, with TRBD1 as a possible D gene (6 bases). The germline V and J ends were trimmed by 4 bases and 5 bases, with 20 bases remaining between them. The germline gives CDR1 LNHNV, CDR2 YYDKDF (reference sequence). The CDR3 extends over 16 amino acids. The CDR3 is CATSTTTGAKLETQYF. In DNA form, the CDR3 reads TGTGCCACCAGCACGACGACAGGCGCTAAGTTGGAGACCCAGTACTTC.

This clonotype was counted a few times. This chain joins TRBV20-1 and TRBJ2-3, with D unresolved. This CDR3 has 14 amino acids. The V end was cut by 6 bases, the J end by 0 bases, with 13 bases between. Germline CDR1 reads DFQATT; CDR2 reads SNEGSKA (reference sequence). CDR3 sequence (DNA): TGCAGTGCCCGAACCCTTGACAGCACAGATACGCAGTATTTT. Its protein is CSARTLDSTDTQYF.

The chain combines TRBV20-1 with TRBJ2-1, with D possibly being TRBD2 (6 bases). From germline, CDR1 is DFQATT and CDR2 SNEGSKA (reference sequence). V lost 6 bases and J lost 2, with 17 bases in between. The CDR3 loop spans 15 amino acids. The CDR3, as DNA: TGCAGTGCCAAGAACGGGACTGGGACCTACAATGAGCAGTTCTTC. This translates into CSAKNGTGTYNEQFF.

This clonotype was detected ten times or more. The V call is TRBV19, the J call TRBJ1-1; a weak D match, TRBD1 (5 bases). CDR3 length: 15 residues. Between the trimmed V and J ends, which lost 5 bases and 0 bases, there was a span of 13 bases. CDR1 and CDR2 from the germline V gene are LNHDA and SQIVND (reference sequence). CDR3 nucleotides: TGTGCCAGTAGTGCCCCGGGGGGGGTGAACACTGAAGCTTTCTTT. It yields the protein CASSAPGGVNTEAFF.

This clonotype was observed once. This sequence joins TRBV20-1 and TRBJ2-5, with D possibly matching TRBD1 (5 bases). Germline V gene sequence: CDR1 DFQATT, CDR2 SNEGSKA (reference sequence). The CDR3 runs to 15 residues. V was clipped by 5 bases and J by 4 bases, with 20 bases between them. The CDR3 sequence is CSAPNSGKGLETQYF. CDR3 bases: TGCAGTGCTCCCAACTCCGGCAAGGGGTTAGAGACCCAGTACTTC.

This clonotype was observed a handful of times. The genes are TRBV20-1 and TRBJ1-2, with a weak D call TRBD1 (5 bases). The germline gives CDR1 DFQATT, CDR2 SNEGSKA (reference sequence). CDR3 length: 13 residues. V was trimmed by 6 bases and J by 7 bases, leaving 18 bases between them. The CDR3 is CSARTPGSGGYTF. CDR3 bases: TGCAGTGCGAGGACACCCGGTAGTGGTGGCTACACCTTC.

In its sample, this clonotype was seen a few times. Written as DNA, the CDR3 is TGCAGTGCTAGAATGCAGGGGGCGAACACCGGGGAGCTGTTTTTT. This gives the protein CSARMQGANTGELFF. The chain combines TRBV20-1 with TRBJ2-2; 7 bases line up with TRBD1. The CDR3 length is 15 residues. The V gene's germline CDR1 is DFQATT and CDR2 SNEGSKA (reference sequence). V shed 2 bases and J 0 bases; nucleotides not matched to a gene: 3.

Ten or more counts support this clonotype. This sequence joins TRBV6-5 and TRBJ2-3; possibly TRBD2 for D (6 bases). V dropped 3 bases and J dropped 3 bases, with 13 bases sitting between them. CDR3 size: 15 residues. Germline-derived CDR1 and CDR2 are MNHEY and SVGAGI. The DNA of the CDR3 is TGTGCCAGCAGTTATTGGGCGGGGCCAACAGATACGCAGTATTTT. It specifies CASSYWAGPTDTQYF.